This TCR beta chain derives from a study of cytomegalovirus exposure and HLA in healthy donors. Study results and caveats: A later examination showed that TCR association rates differed by HLA locus, with DRB1 most and HLA-C fewest. Later analysis demonstrated an association between a missense DCLRE1C variant and TCR beta V- and J-gene trimming.

As regards this clone: Its antigen is not known.

It was with 60 Vbeta and 13 Jbeta primers that the PCR ran. Here immunoSEQ multiplex PCR was the method, and the copy in TCRdb shows in-frame clones only, minus some. The table records more than 95,000 clones, approximately 72% of them present only once. Germline values: CDR1 MDHEN, CDR2 SYDVKM. V lost 2 bases and J 9 bases, leaving 7 bases between the germline ends. The CDR3 is 11 amino acids. The source of this sequence is a man between 25 and 39 years old in good health and CMV-seronegative. The genes are TRBV28 and TRBJ1-2; no clear D. The sequenced sample consisted of PBMCs. The DNA for the CDR3 is TGTGCCAGCAGTTTAGTCCAAAGCTACACCTTC. Translation: CASSLVQSYTF.